Presented here are 17 T cell receptor beta chains from one specimen sequenced in a study of blood T cell repertoires in COVID-19. Generated by immunoSEQ multiplex PCR, the TCRdb table keeps only in-frame clones and is missing some. The sample lists around 120,000 clones; about 85% were seen once. The sequencing sample was made of peripheral blood. All receptors come from a man at least 80 years old with acute or convalescent COVID-19.

The CDR3 coding sequence is TGCGCCAGCAGCCAAGACCCAGGGCTGAACACTGAAGCTTTCTTT. It is translated as CASSQDPGLNTEAFF. The gene calls are TRBV4-1 and TRBJ1-1; tentative D call: TRBD1 (5 bases). Germline V gene lookup returns CDR1 MGHRA and CDR2 YSYEKL. V gave up 0 bases and J gave up 0 bases, with 8 bases separating them. The length of the CDR3 is 15 residues.

The chain combines TRBV24-1 with TRBJ2-1; D is ambiguous. V was pared by 7 bases and J by 0 bases, with 6 bases between. The CDR3 length is 13 residues. Germline loops: CDR1 KGHDR, CDR2 SFDVKD. The CDR3, as DNA: TGTGCCACCAGGAGCTCCTCCTACAATGAGCAGTTCTTC. It encodes CATRSSSYNEQFF.

The chain links TRBV4-3 to TRBJ2-7; weak D call: TRBD2 (6 bases). Germline V CDR1 and CDR2: LGHNA, YSLEER. Trimming left V 0 bases short and J 5 bases short, with 11 bases between. The CDR3 has 14 residues. Here the CDR3 reads CASSQDFAGNEQYF. In nucleotides, the CDR3 is TGCGCCAGCAGCCAAGATTTCGCGGGAAACGAGCAGTACTTC.

The chain couples TRBV29-1 to TRBJ1-3; no clear D. CDR3 length equals 14 residues. V lost 0 bases, J lost 0 bases, and 6 bases lay in between. The V gene's germline CDR1 is SQVTM and CDR2 ANQGSEA. The CDR3 reads CSVEDNSSGNTIYF. The CDR3 coding sequence is TGCAGCGTTGAAGATAATTCCTCTGGAAACACCATATATTTT. The full variable domain, rest sourced from reference TRBV29-1 and TRBJ1-3, is SAVISQKPSRDICQRGTSLTIQCQVDSQVTMMFWYRQQPGQSLTLIATANQGSEATYESGFVIDKFPISRPNLTFSTLTVSNMSPEDSSIYLCSVEDNSSGNTIYFGEGSWLTVV.

The J gene is TRBJ2-3, the V gene TRBV18, with TRBD2 matching 9 bases. The germline V gene encodes CDR1 KGHSH and CDR2 LQKENI. The ends lost 10 bases at V and 4 bases at J; junction bases unmatched: 15. CDR3 length: 16 amino acids. In DNA, the CDR3 is TGTGCCACAATCGCCGGCGGGAGGGCTGGCGCAGATACGCAGTATTTT. Its translation: CATIAGGRAGADTQYF.

The chain has TRBV5-6 and TRBJ2-1; maybe TRBD2 (5 bases). Deletions cut 4 bases from V and 8 bases from J, with 10 bases between. This CDR3 has 12 residues. The germline V gene has CDR1 SGHDT and CDR2 YYEEEE. CDR3 in amino acids: CASSRLNHEQFF. The DNA of the CDR3 is TGTGCCAGCAGCCGACTAAACCATGAGCAGTTCTTC.

The chain combines TRBV6-5 with TRBJ1-1, with 7 bases that match TRBD1. With 6 bases clipped from V and 1 base from J, the junction kept 5 bases outside the gene matches. This CDR3 spans 14 amino acids. Germline V CDR1 and CDR2: MNHEY, SVGAGI. The CDR3 loop reads CASRSTGWNTEAFF. The CDR3, as DNA: TGTGCCAGCAGATCGACAGGGTGGAACACTGAAGCTTTCTTT.

The chain uses TRBV4-3 and TRBJ2-3, with D possibly TRBD2 on 6 matching bases. Germline assignment: CDR1 LGHNA and CDR2 YSLEER. CDR3 length equals 16 residues. Between the trimmed V and J ends, which lost 0 bases and 1 base, there was a span of 11 bases. CDR3 sequence reads: CASSQDPGEGTDTQYF. CDR3 DNA sequence: TGCGCCAGCAGCCAAGATCCGGGGGAGGGCACAGATACGCAGTATTTT.

The J gene is TRBJ2-7, the V gene TRBV6-2 or TRBV6-3, with 9 bases identical to TRBD1. Losses at the gene ends were 6 bases for V and 4 bases for J; bases not matched to a gene: 10. This CDR3 comprises 15 residues. CDR1 and CDR2 from the germline V gene are MNHEY and SVGEGT. The CDR3 loop reads CASSDRDRARYEQYF. The CDR3 nucleotides read TGTGCCAGCAGCGATCGGGACAGGGCGAGGTACGAGCAGTACTTC.

The chain uses TRBV7-8 and TRBJ1-4, with D perhaps matching TRBD1 (6 bases). The germline CDR1 and CDR2 sequences are SGHVS and FQNEAQ. Trimming cost V 2 bases and J 2 bases, with 15 bases left between them. The CDR3 length is 17 residues. Here the CDR3 DNA reads TGTGCCAGCAGCTTATTGGCAGGGGCATGGACTAATGAAAAACTGTTTTTT. Translated, it gives CASSLLAGAWTNEKLFF.

CDR3 protein: CATEQAHSNQPQHF. The CDR3 DNA sequence: TGTGCCACCGAACAGGCCCATAGCAATCAGCCCCAGCATTTT. The chain links TRBV19 to TRBJ1-5; perhaps TRBD1 as D (5 bases). CDR1 is LNHDA and CDR2 is SQIVND in the germline V gene (reference sequence). V lost 10 bases, J lost 0 bases, and 13 bases lay in between. This CDR3 region has 14 residues.

The rearrangement joins TRBV5-1 to TRBJ1-1; D is undetermined. The CDR3 is made up of 13 amino acids. Germline V lookup: CDR1 SGHRS, CDR2 YFSETQ. V lost 4 bases and J lost 1, with 8 bases in between. Here the CDR3 DNA reads TGCGCCAGCAGCCTACAGCAGAACACTGAAGCTTTCTTT. Amino acid sequence: CASSLQQNTEAFF.

This clone has just a few counts. The rearrangement uses TRBV6-5 and TRBJ2-2; a possible D gene is TRBD2 (7 bases). Germline V CDR1 and CDR2: MNHEY, SVGAGI. The CDR3 extends over 15 amino acids. V dropped 6 bases and J dropped 6 bases, with 17 bases sitting between them. CDR3 in DNA: TGTGCCAGCAGCCAAGCTTGGGGGGGCGCCGGGGAGCTGTTTTTT. Translation gives CASSQAWGGAGELFF.

The chain combines TRBV5-1 with TRBJ2-2; D not certain. Per the germline V gene, CDR1 is SGHRS and CDR2 is YFSETQ. There are 13 residues in the CDR3. V was clipped by 4 bases and J by 5 bases, with 9 bases between them. The CDR3 sequence: CASSPAATGELFF. CDR3 bases: TGCGCCAGCAGCCCGGCAGCGACCGGGGAGCTGTTTTTT.

This chain links TRBV6-5 with TRBJ1-5, with 7 bases identical to TRBD1. Trimming cost V 2 bases and J 2 bases; bases outside gene matches: 6. CDR1 MNHEY and CDR2 SVGAGI come from the germline V gene. CDR3 length equals 16 residues. In DNA form, the CDR3 reads TGTGCCAGCAGTTACGAGACAGGGTCGGGCAATCAGCCCCAGCATTTT. Translated, it gives CASSYETGSGNQPQHF.

The genes are TRBV2 and TRBJ2-5; 7 bases line up with TRBD1. V lost 4 bases, J lost 5 bases, and 10 bases stayed unmatched. Per germline, CDR1 SNHLY and CDR2 FYNNEI. The CDR3 contains 15 residues. The DNA for the CDR3 is TGTGCCAGCAGTGGCACAGGGGCCTTGACCGAGACCCAGTACTTC. This encodes CASSGTGALTETQYF.

J is TRBJ2-3 and V is TRBV4-3, with 10 bases lining up with TRBD2. Germline V CDR1 and CDR2: LGHNA, YSLEER. The ends lost 0 bases at V and 4 bases at J; junction bases unmatched: 7. The CDR3 runs 17 residues. The chain's CDR3 is CASSQEASGRSADTQYF. The DNA of the CDR3 is TGCGCCAGCAGCCAAGAGGCTAGCGGGAGAAGTGCAGATACGCAGTATTTT.